This T cell receptor beta chain came from a study of cytomegalovirus exposure and HLA in healthy donors. Using immunoSEQ multiplex PCR, the repertoire was profiled, and TCRdb retains in-frame clones only, with some absent. The sample lists 60,000 to 85,000 clones; around 94% were seen once. The ends were cut back, 0 bases at V and 8 bases at J, with 11 bases in the middle. Germline V lookup: CDR1 MNHNS, CDR2 SASEGT. The CDR3 totals 14 residues. The clonotype originates from a man between 18 and 29 years old in good health and CMV-seropositive. The sequenced material came from PBMCs. The chain recombines TRBV6-1 with TRBJ2-4; D uncertain. The DNA of the CDR3 is TGTGCCAGCAGTGAAGCTCCCCCCGCGGACATTCAGTACTTC. Its protein product is CASSEAPPADIQYF.